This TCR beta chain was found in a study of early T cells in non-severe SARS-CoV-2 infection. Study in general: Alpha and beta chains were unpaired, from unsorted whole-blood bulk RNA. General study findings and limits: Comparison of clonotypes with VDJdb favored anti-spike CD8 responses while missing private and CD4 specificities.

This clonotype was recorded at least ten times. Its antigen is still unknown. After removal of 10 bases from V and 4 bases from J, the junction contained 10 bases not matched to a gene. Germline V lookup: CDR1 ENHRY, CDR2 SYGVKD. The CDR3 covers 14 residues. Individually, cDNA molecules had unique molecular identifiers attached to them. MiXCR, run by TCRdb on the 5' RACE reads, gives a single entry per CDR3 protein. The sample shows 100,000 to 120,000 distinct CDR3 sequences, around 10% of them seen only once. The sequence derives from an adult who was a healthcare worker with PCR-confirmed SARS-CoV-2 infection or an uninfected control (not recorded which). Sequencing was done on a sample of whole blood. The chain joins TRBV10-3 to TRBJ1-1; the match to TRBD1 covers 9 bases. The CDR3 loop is CATGTGKGTTEAFF. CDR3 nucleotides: TGTGCCACCGGGACAGGGAAAGGTACCACTGAAGCTTTCTTT.